This T cell receptor beta chain was identified during a study of blood T cell repertoires in COVID-19. The overall study: Samples came from the United States, Italy and Spain, spanning acute and convalescent COVID-19. T cells, B-cell-depleted T cells, or PBMCs supplied cDNA or gDNA.

Authors' methods: Reference gene primer amplification gave estimated nucleated cell counts. Here immunoSEQ multiplex PCR was the method, and the copy in TCRdb shows in-frame clones only, minus some. That table gives V, J and clone size, and the DNA gave D and trimming. The data hold some 97,000 clones, with approximately 86% observed a single time. CDR3 length: 14 residues. Germline-derived CDR1 and CDR2 are MDHEN and SYDVKM. The V segment lost 5 bases and the J segment 7 bases; nucleotides outside the gene matches: 6. Sequencing input: peripheral blood. The chain combines TRBV28 with TRBJ2-2, with 8 positions matching TRBD2. This TCR was recovered from a human donor in a cohort sampled during active COVID-19. The CDR3, as DNA: TGTGCCAGCAGTCAGCGGGAGACGGGCGGGGAGCTGTTTTTT. It translates to CASSQRETGGELFF.